This TCR beta chain was observed in a study of T cell responses to AZD1222 COVID-19 vaccine. General study findings and limits: Two AZD1222 administrations were followed by greater Spike-specific TCR breadth and depth. Clonal diversity may have been underestimated, and the donors were mostly white British, with more females than males.

Germline V gene sequence: CDR1 GTSNPN, CDR2 SVGIG (reference sequence). This CDR3 comprises 18 residues. The junction had 17 bases not matched to a gene; V was cut back by 5 bases and J by 4 bases. With regard to this clone: The antigen remains unidentified.

Clones were sequenced by immunoSEQ multiplex PCR, and TCRdb holds only the in-frame ones, with some missing. The table has 40,000 to 55,000 clones, 60% to 85% seen once; the top ten hold about 3.9%. The receptor was isolated from an adult in good health. The genes are TRBV30 and TRBJ2-6; 7 bases are shared with TRBD1. Sequenced here: peripheral blood, sampled on day 0 of AZD1222 vaccination. The CDR3 DNA is TGTGCCTGGGACGGTTGGTCGGGCAGGGGGTCCGGGGCCAACGTCCTGACTTTC. This gives the protein CAWDGWSGRGSGANVLTF.